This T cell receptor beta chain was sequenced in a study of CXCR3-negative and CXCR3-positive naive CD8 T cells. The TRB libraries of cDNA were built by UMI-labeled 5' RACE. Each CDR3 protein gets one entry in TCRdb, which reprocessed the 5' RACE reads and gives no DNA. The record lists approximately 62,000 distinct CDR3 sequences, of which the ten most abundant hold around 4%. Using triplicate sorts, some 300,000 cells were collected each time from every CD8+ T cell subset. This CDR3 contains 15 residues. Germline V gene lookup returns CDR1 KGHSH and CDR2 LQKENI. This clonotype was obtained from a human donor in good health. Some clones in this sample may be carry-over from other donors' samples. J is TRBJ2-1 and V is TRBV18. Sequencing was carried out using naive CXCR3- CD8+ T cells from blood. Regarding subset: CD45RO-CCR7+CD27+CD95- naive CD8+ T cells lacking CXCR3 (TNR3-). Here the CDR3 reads CASSPLREVSNEQFF.